The 22 T cell receptor beta chains reported below all come from one sample, sequenced in a study of blood T cell repertoires in COVID-19. Assay: immunoSEQ multiplex PCR; the TCRdb copy retains only in-frame clones and omits some. Here the sample spans roughly 230,000 clones, approximately 86% being singletons. Material for sequencing was peripheral blood. Receptor source: a woman aged 60 to 75 with active or convalescent COVID-19.

The chain recombines TRBV19 with TRBJ2-4; D possibly corresponds to TRBD1 (6 bases). The CDR3 loop spans 13 amino acids. From germline, CDR1 is LNHDA and CDR2 SQIVND (reference sequence). Trimming left V 10 bases short and J 5 bases short, with 15 bases between. CDR3 loop: CATGAPAQNIQYF. The DNA for the CDR3 is TGTGCCACAGGGGCTCCTGCGCAAAACATTCAGTACTTC.

The rearrangement links TRBV5-5 to TRBJ2-3; TRBD1 agrees at 8 bases. Trimming at V came to 2 bases and at J to 2 bases, leaving 4 bases not matched to a gene. Per germline, CDR1 SGHKS and CDR2 YYEKEE (reference sequence). This CDR3 has 15 amino acids. CDR3 loop: CASSFFQGATDTQYF. DNA for the CDR3: TGTGCCAGCAGCTTTTTCCAGGGGGCCACAGATACGCAGTATTTT.

The chain joins TRBV5-1 to TRBJ1-1; D may be TRBD1 (6 bases). Germline V gene data show CDR1 as SGHRS and CDR2 as YFSETQ. This CDR3 is 14 amino acids long. V shed 4 bases and J shed 3 bases, with 13 bases lying between them. This CDR3 reads CASSTGSGDTEAFF. In DNA, the CDR3 is TGCGCCAGCAGCACCGGATCAGGGGACACTGAAGCTTTCTTT.

This chain links TRBV7-8 with TRBJ2-4; 8 nucleotides line up with TRBD2. V gave up 3 bases and J gave up 2 bases; unmatched junction bases: 3. The CDR3 contains 15 residues. CDR1 and CDR2 (germline): SGHVS, FQNEAQ. The CDR3 protein is CASSFGGASKNIQYF. DNA of the CDR3: TGTGCCAGCAGCTTCGGGGGGGCTTCCAAAAACATTCAGTACTTC.

V gene TRBV6-2 or TRBV6-3 combines with J gene TRBJ1-2; 8 positions match TRBD1. Unmatched junction bases numbered 1, after V lost 4 bases and J lost 3 bases. Germline-derived CDR1 and CDR2 are MNHEY and SVGEGT. The CDR3 has 13 residues. The CDR3 nucleotides are TGTGCCAGCAGTTGGACAGGGCACTATGGCTACACCTTC. This translates into CASSWTGHYGYTF.

J is TRBJ1-2 and V is TRBV6-5; D not certain. Germline lookup yields CDR1 MNHEY and CDR2 SVGAGI. V was shortened by 3 bases and J by 9 bases, with 17 bases between the two germline ends. The CDR3 is 14 residues long. The CDR3 DNA reads as TGTGCCAGCAGTTATAGTACAATGACTATGCGCTACACCTTC. Its protein product is CASSYSTMTMRYTF.

This chain connects TRBV10-2 to TRBJ2-1; D possibly corresponds to TRBD2 (6 bases). Trimming cost V 7 bases and J 2 bases, with 12 bases left between them. The CDR3 has 14 amino acids. The germline V gene encodes CDR1 WSHSY and CDR2 SAAADI. The CDR3 sequence is CASTRDWTYNEQFF. CDR3 DNA sequence: TGCGCCAGCACCCGGGACTGGACCTACAATGAGCAGTTCTTC.

This clone has a single count. The J gene is TRBJ2-7, the V gene TRBV9, with D possibly being TRBD1 (6 bases). V lost 0 bases, J lost 5 bases, and 9 bases lay in between. CDR3 size: 13 residues. CDR1 SGDLS and CDR2 YYNGEE come from the germline V gene. The CDR3 is CASSVGGGNEQYF. The DNA for the CDR3 is TGTGCCAGCAGCGTAGGAGGGGGAAACGAGCAGTACTTC. The complete variable domain, with remaining parts taken from reference TRBV9 and TRBJ2-7, reads DSGVTQTPKHLITATGQRVTLRCSPRSGDLSVYWYQQSLDQGLQFLIQYYNGEERAKGNILERFSAQQFPDLHSELNLSSLELGDSALYFCASSVGGGNEQYFGPGTRLTVT.

The chain joins TRBV10-1 to TRBJ2-1, with 7 bases that match TRBD1. Germline trimming cut 4 bases from V and 4 bases from J; bases unmatched to any gene: 4. Germline V gene sequence: CDR1 WNHNN, CDR2 SYGVQD (reference sequence). This CDR3 is built from 14 residues. The CDR3: CASSGGTAYNEQFF. The CDR3 DNA follows: TGCGCCAGCAGTGGAGGGACAGCATACAATGAGCAGTTCTTC.

The chain links TRBV15 to TRBJ1-2; D uncertain. This CDR3 has 13 amino acids. V dropped 5 bases and J dropped 8 bases, with 15 bases sitting between them. Looked up from germline, CDR1 is LNHNV and CDR2 is YYDKDF (reference sequence). The CDR3 DNA follows: TGTGCCACCAGCCGCTTGGCCCAGCGGGGCTACACCTTC. Translation: CATSRLAQRGYTF.

About this clone: The junction departs from the called germline gene at one end, perhaps through a read error. This rearrangement joins TRBV7-2 to TRBJ1-3; 12 nucleotides align to TRBD1. This CDR3 has 15 residues. Germline-derived CDR1 and CDR2 are SGHTA and FQGNSA. The CDR3 coding sequence is TGTGCCAGCAGCTTAGCTCTAAGGGGACAGGGGGCGATGAATTTT. Its translation is CASSLALRGQGAMNF.

Notes on this clone: In the same sample, other DNA sequences code for this CDR3. The chain carries TRBV5-1 and TRBJ1-4, with 9 nucleotides matching TRBD1. CDR1 and CDR2 from the germline V gene are SGHRS and YFSETQ. V was clipped by 2 bases and J by 8 bases; unmatched bases: 4. The CDR3 is 14 amino acids. CDR3 in DNA: TGCGCCAGCAGCTTTGGACAGGGGCGCGAAAAACTGTTTTTT. This translates into CASSFGQGREKLFF.

The J gene is TRBJ2-2, the V gene TRBV21-1; the table gives TRBD2 as D, unverified against the DNA. TRBV21-1 has pseudogene status. CDR3 length: 17 residues. CDR3 sequence reads: CASPQGRGGQHTGELFF. CDR3 nucleotide sequence: TGTGCCAGCCCGCAGGGGCGCGGGGGGCAACACACCGGGGAGCTGTTTTTT.

The rearrangement joins TRBV28 to TRBJ1-1; TRBD1 aligns across 7 bases. V lost 5 bases and J lost 5; bases outside the gene matches: 8. Per the germline V gene, CDR1 is MDHEN and CDR2 is SYDVKM. The CDR3 totals 14 residues. The CDR3 protein is CASSGTTGRTEAFF. The CDR3 nucleotides read TGTGCCAGCAGTGGGACGACAGGGAGGACTGAAGCTTTCTTT. Using reference TRBV28 and TRBJ1-1 for the parts outside the CDR3, the full variable domain is DVKVTQSSRYLVKRTGEKVFLECVQDMDHENMFWYRQDPGLGLRLIYFSYDVKMKEKGDIPEGYSVSREKKERFSLILESASTNQTSMYLCASSGTTGRTEAFFGQGTRLTVV.

The chain is built from TRBV19 and TRBJ1-2, with a tentative D call TRBD1 (5 bases). The V end lost 10 bases, the J end lost 5 bases, and 17 bases lay between the germline ends. Germline-derived CDR1 and CDR2 are LNHDA and SQIVND (reference sequence). The CDR3 covers 13 residues. CDR3 nucleotides: TGTGCCACCCGCTCACAGGCCCCGTATGGCTACACCTTC. Translation gives CATRSQAPYGYTF. The full variable domain, its missing parts supplied by reference TRBV19 and TRBJ1-2, is DGGITQSPKYLFRKEGQNVTLSCEQNLNHDAMYWYRQDPGQGLRLIYYSQIVNDFQKGDIAEGYSVSREKKESFPLTVTSAQKNPTAFYLCATRSQAPYGYTFGSGTRLTVV.

The V and J genes are TRBV6-1 and TRBJ1-1; TRBD1 might be the D (5 bases). V lost 3 bases, J lost 7 bases, and 9 bases lay in between. The CDR3 loop spans 12 amino acids. From germline, CDR1 is MNHNS and CDR2 SASEGT. DNA for the CDR3: TGTGCCAGCAGTGAGTTGGGGGGTGAAGCTTTCTTT. Translation gives CASSELGGEAFF.

As regards this clone: Distinct nucleotide sequences in the sample also encode this CDR3. The V and J genes are TRBV5-1 and TRBJ2-1, with TRBD2 matching over 12 bases. Germline V gene data show CDR1 as SGHRS and CDR2 as YFSETQ. The length of the CDR3 is 16 residues. J lost 4 bases, V lost 3 bases, and 5 bases had no gene match. The CDR3 is CASSSRTSGTYNEQFF. CDR3 nucleotide sequence: TGCGCCAGCAGCTCCAGGACTAGCGGGACATACAATGAGCAGTTCTTC.

The V gene is TRBV15, the J gene TRBJ1-5, with D perhaps matching TRBD1 (5 bases). The CDR3 is 16 residues long. V was shortened by 5 bases and J by 0 bases, with 14 bases between the two germline ends. Germline V lookup: CDR1 LNHNV, CDR2 YYDKDF (reference sequence). The CDR3 DNA follows: TGTGCCACCAGCTCCCTAGGGGTTCGTAGCAATCAGCCCCAGCATTTT. Amino acid sequence: CATSSLGVRSNQPQHF. Based on the CDR3 plus reference TRBV15 and TRBJ1-5, the full variable domain is DAMVIQNPRYQVTQFGKPVTLSCSQTLNHNVMYWYQQKSSQAPKLLFHYYDKDFNNEADTPDNFQSRRPNTSFCFLDIRSPGLGDTAMYLCATSSLGVRSNQPQHFGDGTRLSIL.

The rearrangement joins TRBV30 to TRBJ1-2; D is perhaps TRBD1 (5 bases). V lost 0 bases, J lost 3 bases, and 11 bases lay in between. This CDR3 is 14 amino acids long. CDR1 is GTSNPN and CDR2 is SVGIG in the germline V gene (reference sequence). DNA for the CDR3: TGTGCCTGGAGTGTTCTGGGCAGGGACTATGGCTACACCTTC. It codes for CAWSVLGRDYGYTF.

V usage is TRBV2 and J usage is TRBJ1-1; possibly TRBD1 for D (6 bases). Germline lookup yields CDR1 SNHLY and CDR2 FYNNEI. Trimming removed 6 bases from V and 4 bases from J, with 15 bases in between. The CDR3 is made up of 14 amino acids. In nucleotides, the CDR3 is TGTGCCAGCAGGTTACAGGGTCGTGGCACTGAAGCTTTCTTT. It specifies CASRLQGRGTEAFF.

The chain carries TRBV18 and TRBJ1-2; tentative D call: TRBD1 (5 bases). V was pared by 5 bases and J by 2 bases, with 15 bases between. Germline V gene data show CDR1 as KGHSH and CDR2 as LQKENI. The CDR3 has 15 residues. The CDR3: CASSKGAGLNYGYTF. In DNA form, the CDR3 reads TGTGCCAGCTCAAAAGGGGCAGGGCTAAACTATGGCTACACCTTC.

The gene calls are TRBV19 and TRBJ2-3; 7 nucleotides line up with TRBD1. V dropped 7 bases and J dropped 1; count of bases not matched to a gene: 5. CDR1 is LNHDA, CDR2 SQIVND, per germline (reference sequence). There are 14 residues in the CDR3. The CDR3 DNA follows: TGTGCCAGTAATCGACAGGGAGGCACAGATACGCAGTATTTT. The encoded protein is CASNRQGGTDTQYF.